The rows below give T cell receptor beta chains drawn from one sample of a study of T cell repertoires in cytomegalovirus infection. For these receptors, no antigen is known. MiXCR, run by TCRdb on the reads, gives a single entry per CDR3 protein. Among about 340,000 distinct CDR3 sequences listed, about 28% were seen once. The input for sequencing was cultured PBMCs, taken from culture after CMV antigen stimulation. These receptors originate from a human donor in good health (CMV status not recorded). Some clones in this sample may be carry-over from other donors' samples. CDR3s include the opening cysteine and the closing phenylalanine or tryptophan. The order of the fields is V gene, D gene, J gene, clone size, CDR3 protein, CDR3 DNA. D genes are given only for firm matches. Size is omitted from some rows. Given values are once, few, many or a class for expanded clones.

V: TRBV7-2
D: -
J: TRBJ2-7
size: -
CDR3: CASSLGSAEVGYEQYF
DNA: TGTGCCAGCAGCTTAGGGTCGGCGGAGGTTGGGTACGAGCAGTACTTC

V: TRBV18
D: -
J: TRBJ1-2
size: few
CDR3: CASSPAEANYGYTF
DNA: TGTGCCAGCTCACCCGCGGAGGCTAACTATGGCTACACCTTC

V: TRBV10-3
D: -
J: TRBJ2-6
size: -
CDR3: CATSNRDSGANVLTF
DNA: TGTGCCACGTCAAACAGAGACTCTGGGGCCAACGTCCTGACTTTC

V: TRBV19
D: -
J: TRBJ1-5
size: -
CDR3: CASSIDRGTYSNQPQHF
DNA: TGTGCCAGTAGTATCGATCGGGGGACCTATAGCAATCAGCCCCAGCATTTT

V: TRBV7-4
D: TRBD2
J: TRBJ2-3
size: -
CDR3: CASSLGSGGSGTDTQYF
DNA: TGTGCCAGCAGCTTAGGGTCTGGCGGGAGCGGCACAGATACGCAGTATTTT

V: TRBV7-8
D: TRBD1
J: TRBJ1-2
size: -
CDR3: CASSFTLRTGVYGYTF
DNA: TGTGCCAGCAGCTTTACCCTTAGGACAGGGGTATATGGCTACACCTTC

V: TRBV7-7
D: -
J: TRBJ1-6
size: few
CDR3: CASSTTRDSPLHF
DNA: TGTGCTAGCAGCACCACCAGGGATTCACCCCTCCACTTT

V: TRBV12-3/TRBV12-4
D: -
J: TRBJ2-3
size: few
CDR3: CASSLSQSTDTQYF
DNA: TGTGCCAGCAGTTTAAGTCAGAGCACAGATACGCAGTATTTT

V: TRBV28
D: -
J: TRBJ1-5
size: few
CDR3: CASSPRRDGPQHF
DNA: TGTGCCAGCAGTCCGCGTCGGGATGGGCCCCAGCATTTT

V: TRBV6-1
D: -
J: TRBJ1-5
size: few
CDR3: CASSEGRGNQPQHF
DNA: TGTGCCAGCAGTGAAGGCAGGGGCAATCAGCCCCAGCATTTT

V: TRBV12-3/TRBV12-4
D: TRBD1
J: TRBJ2-1
size: -
CDR3: CASKNPGQVHEQFF
DNA: TGTGCCAGCAAAAACCCGGGACAGGTCCATGAGCAGTTCTTC